This T cell receptor beta chain was sequenced for a study of CD8+ T cells in alopecia areata. The study's findings and limits: Scalp sequencing also captures normal skin's resident alphabeta T cells. Compared with normal scalp, lesional scalp had higher clonality and more expanded CD8+ clones.

Germline V CDR1 and CDR2: NSQYPW, LRSPGD (reference sequence). The CDR3 sequence is 14 residues long. This clone was observed a handful of times. Its antigen is still unknown. Mouse gene names apply. With the read ending 4 residues before the CDR3 end, the germline J gene is used to fill in that end. Sequencing templates came from extracted RNA that was reverse transcribed into cDNA. Some clones are missing from TCRdb's copy, which holds only in-frame ones; the method was immunoSEQ multiplex PCR. The counts give some 110,000 clones, none of them seen only once; less than 20% is held by the top ten. Sequenced input: lesional skin. This chain uses TRBV1 with TRBJ2-7, with D tentatively TRBD2 (6 bases). The receptor was isolated from a C3H/HeJ mouse with alopecia areata. The strain is characterized by the MHC haplotype H2-k. CDR3 loop: CTCSADGGEDEQYF. The part of the CDR3 DNA that was read is TGCACCTGCAGTGCAGATGGGGGTGAGGAT.